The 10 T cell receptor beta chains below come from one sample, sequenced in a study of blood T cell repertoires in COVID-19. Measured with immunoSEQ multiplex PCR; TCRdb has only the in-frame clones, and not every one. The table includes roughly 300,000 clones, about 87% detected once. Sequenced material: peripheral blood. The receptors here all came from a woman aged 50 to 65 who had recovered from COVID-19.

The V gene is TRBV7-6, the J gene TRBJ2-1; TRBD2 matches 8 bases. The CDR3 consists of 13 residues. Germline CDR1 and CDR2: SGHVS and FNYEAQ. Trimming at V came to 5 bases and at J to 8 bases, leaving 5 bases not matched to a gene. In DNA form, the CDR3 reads TGTGCCAGCAGCGCCTCCGGGGGGGATGAGCAGTTCTTC. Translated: CASSASGGDEQFF.

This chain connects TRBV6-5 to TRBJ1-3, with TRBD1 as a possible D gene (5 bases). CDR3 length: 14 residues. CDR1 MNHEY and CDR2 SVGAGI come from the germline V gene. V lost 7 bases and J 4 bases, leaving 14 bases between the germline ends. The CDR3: CASTTDRDGNTIYF. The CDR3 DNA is TGTGCCAGCACTACCGACAGAGACGGAAACACCATATATTTT.

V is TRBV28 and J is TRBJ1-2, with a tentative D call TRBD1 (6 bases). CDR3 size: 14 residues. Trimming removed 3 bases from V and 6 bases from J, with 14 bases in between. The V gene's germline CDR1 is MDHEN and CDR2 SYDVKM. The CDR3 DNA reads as TGTGCCAGCAGTTTTCACCGGGACAAGGATGGCTACACCTTC. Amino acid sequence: CASSFHRDKDGYTF.

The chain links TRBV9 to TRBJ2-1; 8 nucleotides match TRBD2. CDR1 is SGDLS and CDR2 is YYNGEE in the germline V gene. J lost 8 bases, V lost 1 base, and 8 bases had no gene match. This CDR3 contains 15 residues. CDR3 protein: CASSVFGRAGDEQFF. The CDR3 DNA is TGTGCCAGCAGCGTATTCGGGAGGGCCGGGGATGAGCAGTTCTTC.

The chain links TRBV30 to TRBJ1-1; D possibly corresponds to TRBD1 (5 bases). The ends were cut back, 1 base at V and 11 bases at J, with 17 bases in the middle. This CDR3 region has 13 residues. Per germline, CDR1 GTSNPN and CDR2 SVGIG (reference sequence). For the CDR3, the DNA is TGTGCCTGGAGTGCTGACAGTGATGTGGGGGCTTTCTTT. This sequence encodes CAWSADSDVGAFF.

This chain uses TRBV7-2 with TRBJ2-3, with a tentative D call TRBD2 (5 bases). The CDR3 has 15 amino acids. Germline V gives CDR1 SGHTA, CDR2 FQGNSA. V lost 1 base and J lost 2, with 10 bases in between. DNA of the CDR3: TGTGCCAGCAGCTTAGAGGAGGTCCCCACAGATACGCAGTATTTT. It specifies CASSLEEVPTDTQYF.

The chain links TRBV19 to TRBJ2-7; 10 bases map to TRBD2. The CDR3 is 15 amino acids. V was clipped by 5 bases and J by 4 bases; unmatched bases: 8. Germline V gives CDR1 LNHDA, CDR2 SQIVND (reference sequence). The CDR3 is CASSSQAGGGYEQYF. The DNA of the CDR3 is TGTGCCAGTAGTTCCCAAGCGGGAGGGGGTTACGAGCAGTACTTC.

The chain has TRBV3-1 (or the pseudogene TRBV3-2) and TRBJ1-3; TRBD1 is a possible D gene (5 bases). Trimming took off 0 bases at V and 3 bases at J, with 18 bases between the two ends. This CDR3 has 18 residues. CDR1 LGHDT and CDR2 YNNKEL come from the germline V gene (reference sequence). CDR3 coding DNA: TGTGCCAGCAGCCAAGATCCCCCTAAGGGGTTGCGTGGAAACACCATATATTTT. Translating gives CASSQDPPKGLRGNTIYF.

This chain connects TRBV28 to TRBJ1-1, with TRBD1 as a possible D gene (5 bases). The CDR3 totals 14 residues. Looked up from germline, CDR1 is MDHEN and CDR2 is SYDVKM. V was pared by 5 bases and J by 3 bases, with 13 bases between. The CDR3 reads CASSPGGRYTEAFF. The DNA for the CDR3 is TGTGCCAGCAGTCCGGGGGGACGGTACACTGAAGCTTTCTTT.

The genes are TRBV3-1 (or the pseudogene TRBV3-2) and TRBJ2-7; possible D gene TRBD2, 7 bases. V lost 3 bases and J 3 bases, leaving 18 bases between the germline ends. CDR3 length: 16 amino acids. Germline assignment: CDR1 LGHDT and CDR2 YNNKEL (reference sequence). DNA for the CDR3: TGTGCCAGCAGCCAGGGGGGGTACAGGGAGGGCTACGAGCAGTACTTC. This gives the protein CASSQGGYREGYEQYF.